A selection of T cell receptor beta chains follows, all from one sample in a study of T cell changes during pregnancy in multiple sclerosis. The repertoire was sequenced with immunoSEQ multiplex PCR; TCRdb's copy has only in-frame clones and lacks some. Of roughly 24,000 clones in the sample, around 86% were seen once. The input for sequencing was CD8+ T cells from peripheral blood mononuclear cells, taken in the first trimester of pregnancy. Source of these receptors: a female donor in good health, enrolled as a control in a pregnancy study. CDR3s include the opening cysteine and the closing phenylalanine or tryptophan. A D gene is named only where the DNA matches it firmly. Not every row has a clone size; where given, it reads once, few, many or a size class.

V gene	clone size	D gene	J gene	CDR3 protein	CDR3 DNA
TRBV4-3	-	-	TRBJ2-1	CASSQATRANEQFF	TGCGCCAGCAGCCAAGCTACTAGGGCCAATGAGCAGTTCTTC
TRBV7-2	-	TRBD1	TRBJ1-4	CASSPGQGAVTNEKLFF	TGTGCCAGCAGCCCCGGACAGGGGGCAGTTACTAATGAAAAACTGTTTTTT
TRBV4-3	-	TRBD1	TRBJ1-1	CASAGTGGLTEAFF	TGCGCCAGCGCAGGGACAGGGGGCCTGACTGAAGCTTTCTTT
TRBV11-2	-	-	TRBJ2-7	CASSLEQSYEQYF	TGTGCCAGCAGCTTAGAACAGTCCTACGAGCAGTACTTC
TRBV11-1	few	-	TRBJ2-1	CASSLTENEQFF	TGTGCCAGCAGCCTAACAGAGAATGAGCAGTTCTTC
TRBV27	few	TRBD2	TRBJ2-1	CASRRLGGAGWFNEQFF	TGTGCCAGCAGGCGACTCGGGGGGGCCGGTTGGTTTAATGAGCAGTTCTTC
TRBV11-2	few	TRBD1	TRBJ1-3	CASSFRQGSGNTIYF	TGTGCCAGCAGCTTTCGACAGGGTTCTGGAAACACCATATATTTT
TRBV10-3	once	TRBD1	TRBJ1-6	CATTGDWNSPLHF	TGTGCCACGACAGGGGATTGGAATTCACCCCTCCACTTT
TRBV4-1	-	-	TRBJ2-1	CASSQLEASYNEQFF	TGCGCCAGCAGCCAATTAGAGGCCTCCTACAATGAGCAGTTCTTC
TRBV14	-	TRBD1	TRBJ1-6	CASSQETGLNSPLHF	TGTGCCAGCAGCCAGGAGACAGGGCTTAATTCACCCCTCCACTTT
TRBV29-1	-	TRBD1	TRBJ2-1	CSVDGPTGTNEQFF	TGCAGCGTTGACGGCCCGACAGGGACCAATGAGCAGTTCTTC
TRBV29-1	once	TRBD1	TRBJ1-1	CSDDQGVGTEAFF	TGCAGCGATGACCAGGGGGTCGGGACTGAAGCTTTCTTT
TRBV7-9	-	TRBD2	TRBJ2-3	CASSPYGRGVENTQYF	TGTGCCAGCAGCCCCTATGGGCGGGGGGTAGAAAATACGCAGTATTTT
TRBV15	-	-	TRBJ1-2	CATSRDRGLNYGYTF	TGTGCCACCAGCAGAGATCGGGGTCTTAACTATGGCTACACCTTC
TRBV5-6	-	TRBD1	TRBJ1-5	CASSLGAGGSQPQHF	TGTGCCAGCAGCTTGGGTGCAGGGGGCTCTCAGCCCCAGCATTTT
TRBV2	-	TRBD2	TRBJ2-1	CASNLAGGREQFF	TGTGCCAGCAACCTAGCGGGGGGCCGGGAGCAGTTCTTC
TRBV14	-	-	TRBJ1-2	CASSQEQGDGYTF	TGTGCCAGCAGCCAAGAACAGGGTGATGGCTACACCTTC
TRBV11-2	once	-	TRBJ1-3	CASSDYGNTIYF	TGTGCCAGCAGTGACTACGGAAACACCATATATTTT
TRBV4-1	-	-	TRBJ1-1	CASSQTIQGNTEAFF	TGCGCCAGCAGCCAAACAATACAGGGGAACACTGAAGCTTTCTTT
TRBV5-6	-	-	TRBJ2-7	CASSLVAGTYEQYF	TGTGCCAGCAGCTTGGTTGCAGGTACCTACGAGCAGTACTTC
TRBV7-9	once	-	TRBJ2-7	CASSSNWDRGESYEQYF	TGTGCCAGCAGCTCCAATTGGGATAGGGGCGAGTCCTACGAGCAGTACTTC
TRBV5-6	few	-	TRBJ1-1	CASSLGGQNTEAFF	TGTGCCAGCAGCTTGGGGGGGCAGAACACTGAAGCTTTCTTT
TRBV4-3	once	TRBD1	TRBJ1-6	CASSPETGLGSYNSPLHF	TGCGCCAGCAGCCCCGAGACAGGGTTGGGCTCCTATAATTCACCCCTCCACTTT
TRBV4-3	-	-	TRBJ1-1	CASSHFPGGRLENTEAFF	TGCGCCAGCAGCCACTTCCCGGGGGGGCGGTTGGAGAACACTGAAGCTTTCTTT
TRBV28	once	TRBD1	TRBJ1-6	CASSPDRGRGFVESPLHF	TGTGCCAGCAGTCCGGACAGGGGAAGAGGGTTCGTGGAATCACCCCTCCACTTT
TRBV4-3	few	-	TRBJ2-5	CASSPTTVGETQYF	TGCGCCAGCAGCCCAACGACAGTCGGGGAGACCCAGTACTTC
TRBV5-6	-	TRBD1	TRBJ1-3	CASSLETGGGGNTIYF	TGTGCCAGCAGCTTGGAGACAGGGGGAGGAGGAAACACCATATATTTT